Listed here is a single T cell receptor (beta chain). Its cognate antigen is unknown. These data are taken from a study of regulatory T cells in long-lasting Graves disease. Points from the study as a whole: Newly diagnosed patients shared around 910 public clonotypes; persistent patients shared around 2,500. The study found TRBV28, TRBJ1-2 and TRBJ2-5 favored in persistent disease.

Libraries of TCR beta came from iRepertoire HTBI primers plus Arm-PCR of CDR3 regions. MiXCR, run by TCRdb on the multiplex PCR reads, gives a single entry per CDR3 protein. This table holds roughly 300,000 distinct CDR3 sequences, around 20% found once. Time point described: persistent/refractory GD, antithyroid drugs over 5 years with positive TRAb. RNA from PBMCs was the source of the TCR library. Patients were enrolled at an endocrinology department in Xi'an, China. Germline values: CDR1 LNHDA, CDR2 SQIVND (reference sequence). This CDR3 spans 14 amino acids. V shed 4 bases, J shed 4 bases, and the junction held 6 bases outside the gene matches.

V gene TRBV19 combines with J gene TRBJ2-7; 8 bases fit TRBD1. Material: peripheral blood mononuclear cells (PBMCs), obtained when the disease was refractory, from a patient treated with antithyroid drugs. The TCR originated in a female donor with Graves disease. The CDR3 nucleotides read TGTGCCAGTAGTACCTGGGACAGGCAATACGAGCAGTACTTC. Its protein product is CASSTWDRQYEQYF.